Included here is one TCR beta chain sequence, with context. The sample belongs to a study of blood T cell repertoires in COVID-19. Study in general: Both acute and convalescent COVID-19 samples were obtained from the United States, Italy and Spain. Nucleic acid was either cDNA or gDNA, and it came from T cells, B-cell-depleted T cells, or PBMCs.

V gave up 5 bases and J gave up 7 bases; unmatched junction bases: 5. The CDR3 is 14 amino acids. The germline CDR1 and CDR2 sequences are MDHEN and SYDVKM. As processed by the authors: Reference gene primer amplification in the assay estimated nucleated cell counts. The data were produced by immunoSEQ multiplex PCR, yet TCRdb's version contains in-frame clones alone and is incomplete. The V and J calls and clone size were taken over from that table, and D and trimming were inferred from the DNA. The sample yields 75,000 to 100,000 clones, 80% to 90% seen once. Sequencing was done on a sample of peripheral blood. This chain joins TRBV28 and TRBJ1-6, with 7 nucleotides matching TRBD1. This TCR was sampled from a human donor in a cohort sampled during active COVID-19. CDR3 in amino acids: CASSTTGANSPLHF. CDR3 nucleotides: TGTGCCAGCAGTACAACAGGGGCAAATTCACCCCTCCACTTT.